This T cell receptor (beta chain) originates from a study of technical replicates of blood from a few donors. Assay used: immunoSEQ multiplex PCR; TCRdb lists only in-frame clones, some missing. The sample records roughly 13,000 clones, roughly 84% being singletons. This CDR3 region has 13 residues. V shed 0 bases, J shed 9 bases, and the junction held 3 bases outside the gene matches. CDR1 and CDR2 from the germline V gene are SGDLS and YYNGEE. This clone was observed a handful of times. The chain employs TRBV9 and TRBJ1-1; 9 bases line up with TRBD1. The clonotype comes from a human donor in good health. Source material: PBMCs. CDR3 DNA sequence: TGTGCCAGCAGCGTAGCTGGGACAGGGCAAGCTTTCTTT. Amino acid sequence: CASSVAGTGQAFF.